These 6 T cell receptor beta chains were all obtained from the same sample, sequenced in a study of human CD4 T cells and Enterobacteriaceae. Sorting took every CD4+ cell except CD45RA+CCR7+CD95- naive cells, reaching over 95% purity. Using immunoSEQ multiplex PCR, the repertoire was profiled, and TCRdb retains in-frame clones only, with some absent. The data show some 30,000 clones, about 80% seen once. What was sequenced was memory CD4+ T cells from blood. These receptors were taken from a human donor in good health.

The rearrangement uses TRBV7-2 and TRBJ2-7, with TRBD2 identical over 14 bases. V shed 1 base, J shed 0 bases, and the junction held 5 bases outside the gene matches. The germline CDR1 and CDR2 sequences are SGHTA and FQGNSA. The CDR3 runs 18 residues. The CDR3 loop reads CASSLGTSGRTLSYEQYF. The DNA for the CDR3 is TGTGCCAGCAGCTTAGGGACTAGCGGGAGGACCCTCTCCTACGAGCAGTACTTC.

The chain uses TRBV5-4 and TRBJ2-2; 12 bases align to TRBD2. Losses at the gene ends were 0 bases for V and 6 bases for J; bases not matched to a gene: 3. This CDR3 contains 16 residues. Germline-derived CDR1 and CDR2 are SGHNT and YYREEE (reference sequence). The CDR3 DNA reads TGTGCCAGCAGCTTGGTTCTAGCGGGAGGGGCCGGGGAGCTGTTTTTT. Protein product: CASSLVLAGGAGELFF. The whole variable domain, remainder taken from reference TRBV5-4 and TRBJ2-2, is ETGVTQSPTHLIKTRGQQVTLRCSSQSGHNTVSWYQQALGQGPQFIFQYYREEENGRGNFPPRFSGLQFPNYSSELNVNALELDDSALYLCASSLVLAGGAGELFFGEGSRLTVL.

DNA of the CDR3: TGTGCCAGCAGCTTGGGACACACAGATACGCAGTATTTT. Translating it yields CASSLGHTDTQYF. The gene calls are TRBV5-6 and TRBJ2-3; no reliable D call. CDR3 length: 13 amino acids. Germline CDR1 and CDR2: SGHDT and YYEEEE. The V end lost 0 bases, the J end lost 2 bases, and 4 bases lay between the germline ends.

This clone was detected a few times. This chain uses TRBV7-3 with TRBJ1-1; 9 bases are a match to TRBD1. J was trimmed by 4 bases and V by 4 bases; bases with no gene match: 4. CDR1 is SGHTA, CDR2 FQGTGA, per germline. The CDR3 consists of 14 residues. The CDR3 here is CASSSGTGITEAFF. CDR3 DNA: TGTGCCAGCAGCTCGGGGACAGGGATCACTGAAGCTTTCTTT.

CDR3 sequence (DNA): TGTGCCACCTCTGGGTCCCTCCTCTCCTACGAGCAGTACTTC. It encodes CATSGSLLSYEQYF. V and J are TRBV7-2 and TRBJ2-7, with D uncertain. Germline assignment: CDR1 SGHTA and CDR2 FQGNSA. This CDR3 is 14 amino acids long. The germline V and J ends were trimmed by 10 bases and 0 bases, with 16 bases remaining between them.

The chain recombines TRBV13 with TRBJ1-1; 10 positions match TRBD1. Germline loops: CDR1 PRHDT, CDR2 FYEKMQ (reference sequence). V dropped 7 bases and J dropped 4; count of bases not matched to a gene: 3. The CDR3 has 13 residues. The DNA for the CDR3 is TGTGCCAGCACCGGGGACAGGGGCACTGAAGCTTTCTTT. Protein product: CASTGDRGTEAFF.